The rows below give T cell receptor beta chains drawn from one sample of a study of high-grade serous ovarian cancer treatment subgroups. TCRdb's copy holds only in-frame clones and misses some; the assay was immunoSEQ multiplex PCR. Of just over 35,000 clones listed, approximately 81% are singletons. The specimen sequenced was tumor tissue. All receptors come from a human donor with high-grade serous ovarian cancer. Each CDR3 is given with its conserved first and last residue. Each record gives: D gene, J gene, clone size, V gene, CDR3 DNA, CDR3 protein. The D gene is left open where the match is weak. Only some rows state a clone size, as once, few, many or a class for expanded clones.

>TRBD2|TRBJ2-3|.|TRBV7-6
TGTGCCAGCAGCTTGAGCGGGGCGGGGGGAGATACGCAGTATTTT
CASSLSGAGGDTQYF
>TRBD2|TRBJ2-1|.|TRBV14
TGTGCCAGCAGCCACGGGAGGGCCGGTACCTTCCATGAGCAGTTCTTC
CASSHGRAGTFHEQFF
>TRBD2|TRBJ2-1|.|TRBV7-6
TGTGCCAGCAGCTTAGGAGCGGGAAGGGGCAGCAATGAGCAGTTCTTC
CASSLGAGRGSNEQFF
>.|TRBJ2-5|.|TRBV27
TGTGCCAGCAGTTTCGTCGGGGAGAAGACCCAGTACTTC
CASSFVGEKTQYF
>TRBD1|TRBJ1-5|.|TRBV11-3
TGTGCCAGCAGCCCCCCCGTTAGGGACAGGGGAGGTGGCAATCAGCCCCAGCATTTT
CASSPPVRDRGGGNQPQHF
>.|TRBJ2-3|.|TRBV19
TGTGCCAGTACCTCGAGTTTCGGTACAGATACGCAGTATTTT
CASTSSFGTDTQYF
>.|TRBJ2-2|few|TRBV5-4
TGTGCCAGCAGCTTGGTCGGGGTGGCCGGGGAGCTGTTTTTT
CASSLVGVAGELFF
>.|TRBJ1-2|.|TRBV19
TGTGCCGTGGGAATTGGGGCACCGTGGAACTATGGCTACACCTTC
CAVGIGAPWNYGYTF
>.|TRBJ1-1|.|TRBV5-6
TGTGCCAGCAGCCCCTTACAGGCGGGTATGGACACTGAAGCTTTCTTT
CASSPLQAGMDTEAFF
>.|TRBJ1-4|.|TRBV30
TGTGCCTGGACCCTGCCGGTTGGGGATAAACTGTTTTTT
CAWTLPVGDKLFF
>.|TRBJ1-1|few|TRBV11-2
TGTGCCAGCAGCTTAGTAATGGGACAAGAAACTGAAGCTTTCTTT
CASSLVMGQETEAFF
>.|TRBJ2-5|.|TRBV19
TGTGCCAGTAGTATAGGGGGGTACCAAGAGACCCAGTACTTC
CASSIGGYQETQYF
>.|TRBJ1-1|.|TRBV18
TGTGCCAGCTCACCGGGCGGGGGGCCGAACACTGAAGCTTTCTTT
CASSPGGGPNTEAFF
>.|TRBJ2-6|few|TRBV7-9
TGTGCCAGCAGCTTACAGGGCACTGGGGCCAACGTCCTGACTTTC
CASSLQGTGANVLTF
>.|TRBJ2-1|.|TRBV7-6
TGTGCCAGCAGCTTTGGCGGGGTCGTAGGGGGAAACAATGAGCAGTTCTTC
CASSFGGVVGGNNEQFF
>.|TRBJ1-1|.|TRBV27
TGTGCCAGCAGTTTCAGGACAGCAATGAACACTGAAGCTTTCTTT
CASSFRTAMNTEAFF
>.|TRBJ2-1|few|TRBV9
TGTGCCAGCAGCGTAGTGGGCGGGGAGCAGTTCTTC
CASSVVGGEQFF
>.|TRBJ2-5|.|TRBV29-1
TGCAGCGTTGAGGTTGGGATAGGGGTCCAAGAGACCCAGTACTTC
CSVEVGIGVQETQYF
>.|TRBJ2-1|.|TRBV7-9
TGTGCCAGCAGCCCACGGGCTAGCGAGTACAATGAGCAGTTCTTC
CASSPRASEYNEQFF
>.|TRBJ2-7|.|TRBV28
TGTGCCAGCAGGATAGGCCAGGGAGAGTACGAGCAGTACTTC
CASRIGQGEYEQYF
>TRBD2|TRBJ2-3|.|TRBV10-1
TGCGCCATAATAGCGGGAGGGCCGCCAGATACGCAGTATTTT
CAIIAGGPPDTQYF
>.|TRBJ2-3|.|TRBV28
TGTGCCAGCAGTGGGAGCACAGATACGCAGTATTTT
CASSGSTDTQYF
>TRBD2|TRBJ2-3|once|TRBV5-6
TGTGCCAGCAGCCCGTTACTAGCGGGCACGCAGTATTTT
CASSPLLAGTQYF
>.|TRBJ2-3|once|TRBV27
TGTGCCAGCAGCCGTCTCGAGTTCACAGATACGCAGTATTTT
CASSRLEFTDTQYF
>TRBD1|TRBJ2-1|.|TRBV7-2
TGTGCCAGCAGCTTTAACAGGGGGATCTACAATGAGCAGTTCTTC
CASSFNRGIYNEQFF
>TRBD1|TRBJ1-1|few|TRBV28
TGTGCCAGCAGTCCAACAGAGACAGGGCTAACTGAAGCTTTCTTT
CASSPTETGLTEAFF
>TRBD1|TRBJ1-4|once|TRBV29-1
TGCAGCGTTGAAGAAAGGGGGCGCGTTGGTAATGAAAAACTGTTTTTT
CSVEERGRVGNEKLFF
>.|TRBJ1-1|.|TRBV2
TGTGCCAGCAGTGAAGGTCCTCTGGAAGCTTTCTTT
CASSEGPLEAFF
>.|TRBJ2-2|once|TRBV27
TGTGCCAGCAGTCATAGGGGGGGAACCGGGGAGCTGTTTTTT
CASSHRGGTGELFF
>.|TRBJ1-4|.|TRBV6-5
TGTGCCAGCAGTACCGTTAATGAAAAACTGTTTTTT
CASSTVNEKLFF
>.|TRBJ1-3|.|TRBV4-3
TGCGCCAGCAGCCAGACCTGGGGAGCTGGGGGAAACACCATATATTTT
CASSQTWGAGGNTIYF
>TRBD1|TRBJ2-7|.|TRBV5-1
TGCGCCAGCGGTACAGGGGGTTCCGTCGCCTACGAGCAGTACTTC
CASGTGGSVAYEQYF
>.|TRBJ1-1|.|TRBV6-6
TGTGCCAGCAGTTACTCGACAGCAGTAGAAGCTTTCTTT
CASSYSTAVEAFF
>TRBD1|TRBJ1-2|once|TRBV7-2
TGTGCCAGCAGCCCCCGGGACAGGGCTTTTCACTATGGCTACACCTTC
CASSPRDRAFHYGYTF
>TRBD1|TRBJ1-4|.|TRBV5-1
TGCGCCAGCAGCTTCCGGGACAGGGGTGAAAAACTGTTTTTT
CASSFRDRGEKLFF
>.|TRBJ1-1|.|TRBV4-3
TGCGCCAGCAGCCAAGAGGTGGTGGGAAATGTAAACACTGAAGCTTTCTTT
CASSQEVVGNVNTEAFF
>.|TRBJ1-2|.|TRBV28
TGTGCCAGCAACCTCGACAGATCTAACTATGGCTACACCTTC
CASNLDRSNYGYTF
>.|TRBJ1-1|.|TRBV7-2
TGTGCCAGCAGCTTACGAGGAGGGCAGGGGCACACTGAAGCTTTCTTT
CASSLRGGQGHTEAFF
>TRBD1|TRBJ2-5|.|TRBV28
TGTGCCAGCAGCAGGGGACAGTCGAGAGAGACCCAGTACTTC
CASSRGQSRETQYF
>TRBD2|TRBJ2-1|.|TRBV7-2
TGTGCCAGCAGCCTAGAAGCGGGAGGCCCCAATGAGCAGTTCTTC
CASSLEAGGPNEQFF
>.|TRBJ1-1|few|TRBV7-9
TGTGCCAGCAGCTTAGAAGGGTCGGTCACTGAAGCTTTCTTT
CASSLEGSVTEAFF
>TRBD1|TRBJ1-2|.|TRBV5-4
TGTGCCAGCAGCTTGGCAGGGGGCTTCTCTGTAGGCTACACCTTC
CASSLAGGFSVGYTF
>.|TRBJ1-1|.|TRBV15
TGTGCCACCAGCAGAGATCTCCCCGGACGGAGAAACACTGAAGCTTTCTTT
CATSRDLPGRRNTEAFF
>.|TRBJ2-5|once|TRBV27
TGTGCCAGCAGTTTACCCGGACAGAGGGAGACCCAGTACTTC
CASSLPGQRETQYF
>.|TRBJ2-7|.|TRBV7-2
TGTGCCAGCAGCTTAGAGGCAGATAGCTCCTACGAGCAGTACTTC
CASSLEADSSYEQYF
>TRBD1|TRBJ2-2|.|TRBV18
TGTGCCAGCCCTACAGGGGGGCAAACGAACACCGGGGAGCTGTTTTTT
CASPTGGQTNTGELFF
>.|TRBJ1-5|.|TRBV28
TGTGCCGTAGGAGTTCCCACTCAGCCCCAGCATTTT
CAVGVPTQPQHF
>TRBD1|TRBJ1-2|.|TRBV7-2
TGTGCCAGCAGCTTAGGCTCCCGAGACAGGGGGCTGAACTATGGCTACACCTTC
CASSLGSRDRGLNYGYTF
>.|TRBJ2-7|.|TRBV5-1
TGCGCCAGCAGCTTCCTGGACGGATCCTACGAGCAGTACTTC
CASSFLDGSYEQYF
>TRBD1|TRBJ1-5|.|TRBV19
TGTGCCAGTAGTACAGGGACAGGGGGCGTCTTTGTGAGAGATCAGCCCCAGCATTTT
CASSTGTGGVFVRDQPQHF
>TRBD1|TRBJ2-2|.|TRBV2
TGTGCCAGCAGCGACAGGGGCACCGGGGAGCTGTTTTTT
CASSDRGTGELFF
>.|TRBJ1-5|.|TRBV27
TGTGCCAGCAGAAGCGGGGATGATCAGCCCCAGCATTTT
CASRSGDDQPQHF
>TRBD2|TRBJ2-1|.|TRBV19
TGTGCCAGTAGTATAGGCGGCGGGAGGGCCGACAATGAGCAGTTCTTC
CASSIGGGRADNEQFF
>TRBD1|TRBJ1-2|.|TRBV7-8
TGTGCCAGCAGCACTTGGACAGGGGATAATGGCTACACCTTC
CASSTWTGDNGYTF